This T cell receptor (beta chain) was found in a study of cytomegalovirus exposure and HLA in healthy donors (dated by TCRdb to the late 2010s). Regarding the research as a whole: In an earlier analysis of fewer than 750 of the donors, 250 to 350 Gb of sequence data and 90 million to 130 million unique TCR beta sequences from roughly 180 million T cells were reported. The study profiled the T cell repertoires of under 700 subjects by immunosequencing and related them to cytomegalovirus serostatus. Because of strong linkage in the cohort, roughly five DR-DQ haplotypes were treated as single units for association and clustering. Of the 300 to 450 genotyped donors, over 80% were placed in the genetic ancestry cluster associated with self-reported Caucasian donors. The aim of the study was to test whether cataloging public T cell receptors could identify signatures of past pathogen exposure. Among around 400 genotyped donors of the cohort, an average of 235,054 unique TCR beta nucleotide sequences were sequenced per donor, about a sixth of them non-productive. An early release that covered around 590 HLA-typed donors contained approximately 300 gigabases of sequencing data and 75 million to 100 million unique TCR sequences. To predict cytomegalovirus infection status, the study combined high-throughput TCR immunosequencing, statistical association of individual TCRs with disease status, and machine learning. Both class I and class II loci were covered by HLA typing, at four-digit resolution. In a later analysis, previously published TCR beta repertoires from about 640 donors were re-analyzed and high-resolution HLA genotyping was added so that TCR occurrence patterns could be studied. Typing coverage varied by locus: 629-630 donors for A, B, C, DRB1 and DQB1; more than 500 for DQA1; 606 for DPA1; 400 to 480 for DPB1. An earlier analysis of nearly 600 of the donors applied high-throughput TCR beta sequencing to assess whether each TCR beta V gene segment acted as functional or pseudogenic. A later genetic analysis used genome-wide SNP genotypes for about 60% of the 666 donors, treating that subset as a discovery cohort. In addition to the first cohort of roughly 670 subjects, a separate validation cohort of 120 different subjects was used. All discovery cohort repertoires had been generated using a single sequencing platform. In the later analysis, no new phenotypic data were used to find candidate immune exposures; instead, reliance was placed on TCR beta sequences and their occurrence across donors. Donor age, sex, ethnicity and CMV serostatus were collected together with the repertoire data.

Libraries were constructed by the immunoSEQ multiplex PCR assay. For the multiplex PCR, a mixture combining 60 forward primers for TCR Vbeta segments and 13 reverse primers for TCR Jbeta segments was used. The CDR3 region of rearranged TCR beta genes was amplified from genomic DNA by a multiplex PCR assay. Amplified TCR beta libraries were sequenced as 87-base-pair reads on the Illumina HiSeq System. The authors' analysis ran thus. In a later analysis, some 80 million unique TCR beta chains were counted across the approximately 620 repertoires, and approximately 11 million of these chains were shared by at least two donors. A nearest-neighbor algorithm error-corrected the raw reads and collapsed the reads into unique sequences, merging closely related sequences to remove PCR and sequencing errors. V, D and J gene segments were assigned by aligning CDR3 sequences to IMGT reference sequences. For a sequence to be retained, at least a six-nucleotide match to both a V gene segment and a J gene segment was required. Rearrangements were called productive when the CDR3 lacked stop codons and stayed in frame with V and J; all others were non-productive. Following IMGT convention, CDR3 was defined as the stretch from the second conserved V-encoded cysteine up to the conserved J-encoded phenylalanine. The earlier analysis of about 610 of the donors excluded any sequence lacking an unambiguous match to a single V gene segment. In an earlier analysis of approximately 590 of the donors, a V segment was called functional when productive rearrangements were above 56.7%, and segregating when the standard deviation between donors exceeded 5%. A statistical classification framework was developed to diagnose cytomegalovirus status using the catalog of TCR beta chain sequences. A later analysis assigned V and J genes by comparing TCR nucleotide sequences with IMGT/GENE-DB human TR gene sequences. The TCRdist pipeline was used in a later analysis to assign CDR3 sequences and most-parsimonious VDJ recombination scenarios. In a later analysis, every TCR beta chain was defined by the combination of its CDR3 amino acid sequence and its V-gene family, and reads without a unique V-gene family were dropped. A later analysis removed 500 to 650 highly shared, low-generation-probability nucleotide sequences to deal with suspected cross-contamination and a sequencing artifact. In a later analysis, a clonal expansion index for each public chain was calculated from normalized within-repertoire ranks of inferred template counts. In a later analysis, generation probabilities were computed using a VDJ recombination model fitted to out-of-frame rearrangements, and the results were checked against IGoR. In a later analysis, hypergeometric tests were used to score TCR-TCR, TCR-HLA and TCR-CMV co-occurrence, with a repertoire-size bias correction applied to TCR pairs. False discovery rates were estimated in a later analysis by permuting HLA or CMV assignments 20 times. In a later analysis, co-occurring TCRs were grouped with DBSCAN, and TCRdist sequence similarity was added when clustering was performed within HLA-allele-positive subsets. For co-occurrence clustering, repertoires with fewer than 30,000 or more than 120,000 public chains were excluded, along with 5 or 6 repertoires with anomalous nucleotide sharing. TCRdb re-hosts the immuneACCESS table, in-frame sequences only. Its copies lack some clones; in the studies checked, an unresolved V gene accounts for under half of them, and the cause for the rest is not known. V and J calls and clone size come straight from that table; D and trimming were deduced from the DNA. The table for this sample lists some 180,000 clones; roughly 9.5% of them were counted only once. The ten largest clonotypes hold 1% to 1.5% of the sample.

In total, over 600 healthy bone marrow donors made up the cohort. At the time of sampling, all cohort members were nominally healthy, though unrecorded immune exposures were likely present. The donor tested CMV seropositive, placing the donor among the 290 or so seropositive members of the cohort. Each donor provided a peripheral blood sample, and peripheral blood mononuclear cells were used for TCR beta sequencing. Genomic DNA was extracted from the blood cell samples with the Qiagen DNeasy Blood Extraction Kit. Remarks on this clone: The antigen it recognizes is unknown. Per-base quality was not reported, and no clone a single base away is much larger than it.

Findings and caveats that apply to the study as a whole: Because counts were too low, approximately 15 rarely observed V segments, including chromosome 9 orphons, were excluded from the earlier analysis of under 650 of the donors. The authors suggested that the approach could potentially be extended to other disease states and immunological phenotypes. This cohort had only TCR beta chains sequenced, and the lack of alpha or paired-chain data limited which features could be detected. A later genetic analysis associated a missense DCLRE1C variant with V-gene and J-gene trimming of TCR beta chains, and an independent cohort replicated the association. Several of the top co-occurrence clusters appeared to be linked to parvovirus B19, influenza, CMV and Epstein-Barr virus, according to a later analysis. A cluster of highly shared sequence variants was judged likely to represent a technical artifact of the sequencing pipeline. A further reported finding was that TCR beta sequences accurately predicted the HLA-A and HLA-B alleles for most subjects in the first cohort. According to a later analysis, TCR association rates differed among HLA loci, with DRB1 alleles showing the most associated TCRs and HLA-C alleles showing the fewest. A later genetic analysis reported fewer N-insertions in productive TCRs among donors in an Asian-associated ancestry cluster than the roughly 620-donor mean. The classifier was reported to diagnose cytomegalovirus status with high specificity and sensitivity in both the original and validation cohorts. The only immune exposure information available for the cohort was CMV serostatus. Linkage disequilibrium might explain the correlated functional status among segregating V segments, but an unknown experimental factor could not be ruled out. The presence/absence analyses assumed that sequencing depth was roughly uniform across donors, and that assumption may not be true. A few of the identified cytomegalovirus-associated TCR beta chains were confirmed in vitro to be specific for cytomegalovirus antigens. A total of about 150 TCR beta chains were listed by the study as associated with cytomegalovirus. Most TCR sequences were observed very rarely across donors, whereas some public TCRs were present in many individuals. In a later analysis, most CMV-associated TCR beta chains were found to appear HLA-restricted, with HLA associations seemingly driven largely by CMV exposure. In a later analysis, HLA-associated TCR beta chains showed more clonal expansion and lower generation probabilities than non-associated chains that were equally common. Broadly in line with IMGT annotations, most TCR beta V segments showed up in productive rearrangements about 90% or about 30% of the time in an earlier analysis of 587 of the donors. At a false discovery rate of 0.05, a later analysis linked roughly 17,000 TCR beta sequences to specific HLA alleles. Assigning TCR associations to individual alleles was difficult when HLA alleles, especially DR and DQ, strongly co-occurred. Because HLA typing was unavailable for some donors at each locus, only the typed subset was used in association tests.

This sequence originates from a woman in her 30s in good health and CMV-seropositive. Sequencing input: PBMCs.

In nucleotide form, the sequence is TGTGCCAGCAGCTTAGTAGGCAGGGTAAACACTGAAGCTTTCTTT. The resulting protein is CASSLVGRVNTEAFF. This receptor chain uses TRBV7-2 and TRBJ1-1; TRBD1 could be the D gene, as 5 bases match. V is pared back by 1 base and J by 2 bases, with 11 bases lying between the germline termini. The CDR1 and CDR2 encoded by the germline V gene are SGHTA and FQGNSA. The CDR3 contains 15 residues, cysteine and phenylalanine counted. CDR3 DNA is the only sequence kept; it has 45 bases, read in frame from the first base.